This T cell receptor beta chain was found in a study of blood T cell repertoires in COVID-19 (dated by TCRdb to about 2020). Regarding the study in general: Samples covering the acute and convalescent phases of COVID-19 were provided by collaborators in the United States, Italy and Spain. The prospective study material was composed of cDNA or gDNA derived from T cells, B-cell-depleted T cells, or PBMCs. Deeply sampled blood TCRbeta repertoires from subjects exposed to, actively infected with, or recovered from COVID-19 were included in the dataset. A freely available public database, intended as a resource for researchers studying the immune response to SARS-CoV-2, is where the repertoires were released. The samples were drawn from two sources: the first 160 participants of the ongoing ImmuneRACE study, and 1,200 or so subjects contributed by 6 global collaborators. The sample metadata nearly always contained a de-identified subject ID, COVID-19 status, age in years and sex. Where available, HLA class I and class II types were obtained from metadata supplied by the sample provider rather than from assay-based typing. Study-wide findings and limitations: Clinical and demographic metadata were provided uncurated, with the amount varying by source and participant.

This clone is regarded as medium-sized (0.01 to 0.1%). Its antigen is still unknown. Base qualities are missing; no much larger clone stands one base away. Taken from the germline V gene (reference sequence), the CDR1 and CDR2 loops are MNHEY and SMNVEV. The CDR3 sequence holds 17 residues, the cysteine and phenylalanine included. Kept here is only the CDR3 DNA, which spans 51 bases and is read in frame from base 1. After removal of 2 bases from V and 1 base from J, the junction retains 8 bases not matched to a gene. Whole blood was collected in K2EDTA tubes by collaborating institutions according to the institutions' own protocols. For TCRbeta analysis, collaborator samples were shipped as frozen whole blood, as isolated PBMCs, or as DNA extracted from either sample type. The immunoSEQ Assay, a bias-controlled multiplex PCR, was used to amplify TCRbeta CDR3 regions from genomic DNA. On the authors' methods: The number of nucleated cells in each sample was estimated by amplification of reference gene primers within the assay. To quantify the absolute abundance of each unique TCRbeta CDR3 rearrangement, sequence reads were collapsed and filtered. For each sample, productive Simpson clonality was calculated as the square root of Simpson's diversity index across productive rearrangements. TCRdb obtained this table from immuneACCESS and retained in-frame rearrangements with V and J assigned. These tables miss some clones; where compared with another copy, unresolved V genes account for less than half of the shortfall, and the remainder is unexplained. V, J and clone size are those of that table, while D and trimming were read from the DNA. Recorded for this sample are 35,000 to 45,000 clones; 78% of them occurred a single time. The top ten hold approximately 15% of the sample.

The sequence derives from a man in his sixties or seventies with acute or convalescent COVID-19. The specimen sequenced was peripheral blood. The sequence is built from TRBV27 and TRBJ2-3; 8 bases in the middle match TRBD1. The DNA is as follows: TGTGCCAGCAGTTTAAGGTCAGGGGGCCTAGGCACAGATACGCAGTATTTT. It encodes CASSLRSGGLGTDTQYF.